The T cell receptor (beta chain) under discussion was sequenced for a study of blood T cell repertoires in COVID-19. Study in general: PBMCs, B-cell-depleted T cells, or T cells provided the cDNA or gDNA that made up the material.

In the source study's methods: By means of reference gene primer amplification, nucleated cell counts were estimated. The repertoire was sequenced with immunoSEQ multiplex PCR; TCRdb's copy has only in-frame clones and lacks some. V and J calls and clone size come straight from that table; D and trimming were deduced from the DNA. Of 130,000 or so clones in the sample, 80% to 85% were seen once. A single count supports this clone. The sequence was obtained from a man aged 60 to 75 with acute or convalescent COVID-19. Source material: peripheral blood.

In nucleotides, the CDR3 is TGTGCCAGCAGAAATATAGCAACCGGGGAGCTGTTTTTT. Protein: CASRNIATGELFF. V usage is TRBV6-5 and J usage is TRBJ2-2; D is unresolved. The CDR3 has 13 residues. Germline values: CDR1 MNHEY, CDR2 SVGAGI. Trimming stripped 6 bases from V and 5 bases from J, with 10 bases between.